This TCR beta chain derives from a study of blood T cell repertoires in COVID-19 (dated by TCRdb to 2018 to 2020). In terms of the full investigation: Samples covering the acute and convalescent phases of COVID-19 were provided by collaborators in the United States, Italy and Spain. Subjects who had been exposed to COVID-19, were actively infected with it, or had recovered from it provided the deeply sampled blood TCRbeta repertoires that made up the dataset. Samples came from the ongoing ImmuneRACE study (first 160 participants) plus 1,254 subjects from 6 global collaborators. A freely available public database, intended as a resource for researchers studying the immune response to SARS-CoV-2, is where the repertoires were released. HLA class I and class II types, where available, came from metadata supplied by the sample provider rather than from assay-based typing. The prospective study material was composed of cDNA or gDNA derived from T cells, B-cell-depleted T cells, or PBMCs. A de-identified subject ID, COVID-19 status, age in years and sex were almost always included in the sample metadata.

The CDR3 runs 16 residues from the cysteine to the phenylalanine. Just CDR3 DNA is preserved here, 48 bases in frame from base 1. Trimming removed 4 bases from V and 0 bases from J; the gene matches leave 4 bases unexplained. From a lookup of the germline V gene, CDR1 and CDR2 are MDHEN and SYDVKM. This clone is a singleton in its sample. Its antigen is unknown. Base qualities were left out, and no much larger clone turns up one base away. One collaborating source in Seattle enrolled patients during active infection and followed them longitudinally through the course of disease. The collaborating institutions used their own protocols to collect whole blood in K2EDTA tubes. Collaborator samples were shipped for TCRbeta analysis as frozen whole blood, isolated PBMCs, or DNA extracted from either sample type. Results the study describes overall, beyond this receptor: How much clinical and demographic metadata was included differed by source and by participant, and the metadata was provided uncurated.

TCRbeta CDR3 regions were amplified from genomic DNA using the immunoSEQ Assay, a bias-controlled multiplex PCR. Per the original workflow: The number of nucleated cells in each sample was estimated by amplification of reference gene primers within the assay. To quantify the absolute abundance of each unique TCRbeta CDR3 rearrangement, sequence reads were collapsed and filtered. For each sample, productive Simpson clonality was calculated as the square root of Simpson's diversity index over productive rearrangements. The table comes from immuneACCESS by way of TCRdb, which keeps in-frame sequences with V and J called. Part of the clones is missing from these tables; in studies checked, under half for an unresolved V gene and the rest for unknown reasons. D and trimming were read from the DNA, whereas the V and J calls and clone size are those reported in that table. Counted in this sample were a few hundred thousand clones; about 91% of them appeared once. About 12% of the sample is taken by the ten largest.

This TCR was recovered from a woman between 45 and 60 years old with COVID-19, enrolled during active disease. What was sequenced was peripheral blood. The sequence joins TRBV28 to TRBJ2-2; 8 nucleotides in the junction match TRBD1. The CDR3 region has the sequence CASSSQGAANTGELFF. Read as DNA, the sequence is TGTGCCAGCAGTTCCCAGGGGGCGGCGAACACCGGGGAGCTGTTTTTT. Where the CDR3 stops, the reference TRBV28 and TRBJ2-2 genes take over; the full variable domain is DVKVTQSSRYLVKRTGEKVFLECVQDMDHENMFWYRQDPGLGLRLIYFSYDVKMKEKGDIPEGYSVSREKKERFSLILESASTNQTSMYLCASSSQGAANTGELFFGEGSRLTVL.